The 9 T cell receptor beta chains in this list originate from one sample, sequenced in a study of a mutant IDH1 vaccine in newly diagnosed glioma. No cognate antigen is known for these TCRs. Documented time point: week 11, during vaccination. The content of each vaccine dose was 300 ug of mutant IDH1 20-mer peptide, and topical imiquimod accompanied it. The repertoire was sequenced with immunoSEQ multiplex PCR; TCRdb's copy has only in-frame clones and lacks some. The data contain approximately 61,000 clones, roughly 80% of them seen just once; the ten biggest clones take up more than 5.5%. The sequencing used PBMCs, collected from a glioma patient whose treatment included an IDH1 peptide vaccine. Receptor source: a man aged 50 or older with glioma.

This rearrangement joins TRBV9 to TRBJ1-4, with D maybe TRBD1 (6 bases). The V end lost 0 bases, the J end lost 8 bases, and 11 bases lay between the germline ends. The CDR3 totals 14 residues. Germline V gene sequence: CDR1 SGDLS, CDR2 YYNGEE. CDR3 nucleotides: TGTGCCAGCAGCGTAGAGGGGGGAAACGAAAAACTGTTTTTT. It encodes CASSVEGGNEKLFF. Drawing the rest from reference TRBV9 and TRBJ1-4, the complete variable domain is DSGVTQTPKHLITATGQRVTLRCSPRSGDLSVYWYQQSLDQGLQFLIQYYNGEERAKGNILERFSAQQFPDLHSELNLSSLELGDSALYFCASSVEGGNEKLFFGSGTQLSVL.

The chain uses TRBV7-2 and TRBJ2-1; 7 nucleotides agree with TRBD2. The V and J ends lost 0 bases and 5 bases, in that order; junction bases with no gene match: 7. Per the germline V gene, CDR1 is SGHTA and CDR2 is FQGNSA. This CDR3 is built from 16 residues. This chain's CDR3 is CASSLALAGAHNEQFF. CDR3 in DNA: TGTGCCAGCAGCTTAGCGTTGGCGGGAGCCCACAATGAGCAGTTCTTC.

The V and J genes are TRBV7-6 and TRBJ1-2, with 8 positions matching TRBD1. CDR1 is SGHVS and CDR2 is FNYEAQ in the germline V gene. The CDR3 contains 16 residues. V trimming: 4 bases; J trimming: 0 bases; junction bases outside the gene matches: 7. The CDR3 reads CASSSGQGTTNYGYTF. DNA of the CDR3: TGTGCCAGCAGCTCCGGACAGGGAACAACTAACTATGGCTACACCTTC. Drawing the rest from reference TRBV7-6 and TRBJ1-2, the complete variable domain is GAGVSQSPRYKVTKRGQDVALRCDPISGHVSLYWYRQALGQGPEFLTYFNYEAQQDKSGLPNDRFSAERPEGSISTLTIQRTEQRDSAMYRCASSSGQGTTNYGYTFGSGTRLTVV.

V usage is TRBV6-5 and J usage is TRBJ1-5, with 7 positions matching TRBD1. This CDR3 is 15 amino acids long. Looked up from germline, CDR1 is MNHEY and CDR2 is SVGAGI. V was pared by 4 bases and J by 2 bases, with 5 bases of the junction left unmatched. CDR3 DNA: TGTGCCAGCAGTTTAGCAGGGGGGGGCAATCAGCCCCAGCATTTT. Translation: CASSLAGGGNQPQHF.

The chain joins TRBV7-2 to TRBJ1-5; no clear D gene. The V end lost 5 bases, the J end lost 0 bases, and 14 bases lay between the germline ends. Germline CDR1 is SGHTA and CDR2 is FQGNSA. CDR3 length: 16 residues. Written as DNA, the CDR3 is TGTGCCAGCAGCCTAGGGTCAGGATATAGCAATCAGCCCCAGCATTTT. It codes for CASSLGSGYSNQPQHF.

This chain links TRBV27 with TRBJ1-1; no clear D gene. Trimming took off 7 bases at V and 1 base at J, with 10 bases between the two ends. From germline, CDR1 is MNHEY and CDR2 SMNVEV (reference sequence). The CDR3 sequence is 13 residues long. The CDR3 region has the DNA TGTGCCAGCACCCCCGGCGGGAACACTGAAGCTTTCTTT. It specifies CASTPGGNTEAFF.

J is TRBJ2-2 and V is TRBV6-5, with a weak D call TRBD2 (6 bases). Germline V gene lookup returns CDR1 MNHEY and CDR2 SVGAGI. The CDR3 is 14 residues long. Trimming stripped 2 bases from V and 7 bases from J, with 11 bases between. This CDR3 reads CASSYRRVGGELFF. As DNA, the CDR3 is TGTGCCAGCAGTTACAGGAGGGTCGGCGGGGAGCTGTTTTTT.

This rearrangement joins TRBV29-1 to TRBJ2-7; 7 bases match TRBD2. The trim removed 6 bases at V and 0 bases at J, leaving 5 bases unmatched. The CDR3 consists of 13 residues. CDR1 SQVTM and CDR2 ANQGSEA come from the germline V gene. The CDR3 spells CSVTGTNSYEQYF. CDR3 nucleotide sequence: TGCAGCGTAACCGGGACTAACTCCTACGAGCAGTACTTC.

This clone showed up just a few times. In nucleotides, the CDR3 is TGTGCCTGGAGCCCGGGACAGGGGGTCACTGAAGCTTTCTTT. Protein product: CAWSPGQGVTEAFF. V and J are TRBV30 and TRBJ1-1, with 11 bases matching TRBD1. V lost 3 bases, J lost 4 bases, and 4 bases stayed unmatched. CDR3 length: 14 amino acids. Germline lookup yields CDR1 GTSNPN and CDR2 SVGIG (reference sequence).